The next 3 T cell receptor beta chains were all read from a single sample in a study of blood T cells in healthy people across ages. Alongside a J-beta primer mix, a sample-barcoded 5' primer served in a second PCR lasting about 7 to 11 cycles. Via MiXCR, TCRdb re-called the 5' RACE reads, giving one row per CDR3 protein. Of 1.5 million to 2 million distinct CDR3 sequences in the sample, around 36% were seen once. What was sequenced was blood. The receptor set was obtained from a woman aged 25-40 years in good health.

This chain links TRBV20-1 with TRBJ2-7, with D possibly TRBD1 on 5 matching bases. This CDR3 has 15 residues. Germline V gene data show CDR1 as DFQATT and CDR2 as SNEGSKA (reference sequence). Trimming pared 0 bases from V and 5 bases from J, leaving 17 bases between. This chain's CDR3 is CSARDWKGRLDEQYF. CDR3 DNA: TGCAGTGCTAGAGATTGGAAGGGGCGTCTGGACGAGCAGTACTTC.

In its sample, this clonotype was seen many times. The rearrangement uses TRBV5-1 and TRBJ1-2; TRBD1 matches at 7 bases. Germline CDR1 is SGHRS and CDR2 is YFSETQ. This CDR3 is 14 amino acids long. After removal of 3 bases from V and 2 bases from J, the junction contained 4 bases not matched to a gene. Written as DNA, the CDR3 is TGCGCCAGCAGCTACGGACAGGTCAACTATGGCTACACCTTC. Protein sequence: CASSYGQVNYGYTF.

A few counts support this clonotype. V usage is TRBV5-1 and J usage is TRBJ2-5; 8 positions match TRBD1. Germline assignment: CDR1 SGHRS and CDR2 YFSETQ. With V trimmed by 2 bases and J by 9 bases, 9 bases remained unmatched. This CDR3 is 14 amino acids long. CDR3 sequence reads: CASSFPGTGSSQYF. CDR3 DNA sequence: TGCGCCAGCAGCTTTCCCGGGACAGGATCTTCCCAGTACTTC. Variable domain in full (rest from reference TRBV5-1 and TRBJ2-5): KAGVTQTPRYLIKTRGQQVTLSCSPISGHRSVSWYQQTPGQGLQFLFEYFSETQRNKGNFPGRFSGRQFSNSRSEMNVSTLELGDSALYLCASSFPGTGSSQYFGPGTRLLVL.